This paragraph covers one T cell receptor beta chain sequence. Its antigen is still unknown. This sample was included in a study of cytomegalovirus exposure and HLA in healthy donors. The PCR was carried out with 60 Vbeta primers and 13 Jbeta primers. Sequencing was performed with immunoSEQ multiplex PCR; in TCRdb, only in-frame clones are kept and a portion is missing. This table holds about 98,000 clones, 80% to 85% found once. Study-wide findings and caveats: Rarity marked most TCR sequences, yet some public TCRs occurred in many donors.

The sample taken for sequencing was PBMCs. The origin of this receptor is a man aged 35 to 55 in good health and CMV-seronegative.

The CDR3 loop is CASSEWRTYNEQFF. The CDR3 coding sequence is TGTGCCAGCAGTGAATGGAGAACCTACAATGAGCAGTTCTTC. This chain uses TRBV25-1 with TRBJ2-1; D remains unclear. Trimming removed 1 base from V and 2 bases from J, with 6 bases in between. Germline loops: CDR1 MGHDK, CDR2 SYGVNS. This CDR3 has 14 amino acids.